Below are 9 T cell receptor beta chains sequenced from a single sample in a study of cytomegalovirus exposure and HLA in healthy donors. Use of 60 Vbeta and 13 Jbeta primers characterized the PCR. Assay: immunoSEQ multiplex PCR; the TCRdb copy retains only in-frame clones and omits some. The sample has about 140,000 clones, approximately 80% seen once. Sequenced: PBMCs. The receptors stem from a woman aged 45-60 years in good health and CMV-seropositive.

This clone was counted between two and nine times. CDR3 residues: CASSGDRLNYGYTF. CDR3 nucleotide sequence: TGTGCCAGCAGCGGGGACAGACTTAACTATGGCTACACCTTC. The rearrangement uses TRBV5-5 and TRBJ1-2; 7 bases match TRBD1. CDR3 size: 14 residues. Germline V gene data show CDR1 as SGHKS and CDR2 as YYEKEE (reference sequence). J gave up 1 base and V 4 bases, and 4 bases lay outside the gene matches. Full variable domain (outside the CDR3, taken from reference TRBV5-5 and TRBJ1-2): DAGVTQSPTHLIKTRGQQVTLRCSPISGHKSVSWYQQVLGQGPQFIFQYYEKEERGRGNFPDRFSARQFPNYSSELNVNALLLGDSALYLCASSGDRLNYGYTFGSGTRLTVV.

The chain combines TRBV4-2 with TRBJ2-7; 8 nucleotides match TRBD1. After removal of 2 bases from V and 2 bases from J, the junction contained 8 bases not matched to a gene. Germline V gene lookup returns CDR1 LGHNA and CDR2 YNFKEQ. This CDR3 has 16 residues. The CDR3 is CASSQNQGAAPYEQYF. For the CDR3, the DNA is TGTGCCAGCAGCCAAAATCAGGGGGCCGCCCCCTACGAGCAGTACTTC.

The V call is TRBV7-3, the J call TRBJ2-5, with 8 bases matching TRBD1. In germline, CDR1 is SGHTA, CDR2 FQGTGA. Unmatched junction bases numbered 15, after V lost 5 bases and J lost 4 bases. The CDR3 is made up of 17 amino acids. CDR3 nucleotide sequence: TGTGCCAGCAGCCTCAAAGGCGCAGGGGGCGCGAGAGAGACCCAGTACTTC. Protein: CASSLKGAGGARETQYF.

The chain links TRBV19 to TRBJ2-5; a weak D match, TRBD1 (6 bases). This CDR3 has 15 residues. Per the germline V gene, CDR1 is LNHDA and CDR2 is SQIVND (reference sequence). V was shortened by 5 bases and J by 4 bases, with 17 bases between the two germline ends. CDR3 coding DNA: TGTGCCAGTAGTTTCGCACTAAGGGGGTCAGAGACCCAGTACTTC. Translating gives CASSFALRGSETQYF. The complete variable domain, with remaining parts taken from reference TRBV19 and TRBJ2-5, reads DGGITQSPKYLFRKEGQNVTLSCEQNLNHDAMYWYRQDPGQGLRLIYYSQIVNDFQKGDIAEGYSVSREKKESFPLTVTSAQKNPTAFYLCASSFALRGSETQYFGPGTRLLVL.

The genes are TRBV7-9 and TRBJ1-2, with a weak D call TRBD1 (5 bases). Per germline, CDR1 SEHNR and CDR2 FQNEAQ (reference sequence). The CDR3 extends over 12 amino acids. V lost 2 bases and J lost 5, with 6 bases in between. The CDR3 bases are TGTGCCAGCAGCTTAAGACAGTATGGCTACACCTTC. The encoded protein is CASSLRQYGYTF.

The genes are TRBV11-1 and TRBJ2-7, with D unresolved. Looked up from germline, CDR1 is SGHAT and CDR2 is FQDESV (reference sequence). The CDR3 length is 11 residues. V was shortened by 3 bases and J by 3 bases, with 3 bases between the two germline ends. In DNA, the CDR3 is TGTGCCAGCAGCTTCCACTACGAGCAGTACTTC. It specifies CASSFHYEQYF.

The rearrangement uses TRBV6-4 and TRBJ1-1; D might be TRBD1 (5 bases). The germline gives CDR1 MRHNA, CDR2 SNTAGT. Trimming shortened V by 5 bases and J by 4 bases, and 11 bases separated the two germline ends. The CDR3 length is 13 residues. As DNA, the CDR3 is TGTGCCAGCAGTAGGACATTTCTCACTGAAGCTTTCTTT. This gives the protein CASSRTFLTEAFF.

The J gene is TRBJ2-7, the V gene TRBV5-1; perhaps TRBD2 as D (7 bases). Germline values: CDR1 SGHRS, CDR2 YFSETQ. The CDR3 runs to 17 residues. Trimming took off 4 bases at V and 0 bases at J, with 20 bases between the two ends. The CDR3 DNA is TGCGCCAGCAGCAGGGGAGGGGGGACTCCTGGCTCCTACGAGCAGTACTTC. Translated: CASSRGGGTPGSYEQYF.

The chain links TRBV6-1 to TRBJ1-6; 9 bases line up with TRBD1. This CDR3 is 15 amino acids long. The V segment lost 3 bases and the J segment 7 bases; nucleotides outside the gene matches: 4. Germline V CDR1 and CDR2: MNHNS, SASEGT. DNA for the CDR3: TGTGCCAGCAGTGAGTATGGGACAGGGAATTCACCCCTCCACTTT. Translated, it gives CASSEYGTGNSPLHF.